These 11 T cell receptor beta chains were sequenced from one sample in a study of T-cell memory formation after mild COVID-19. TCRdb re-called the 5' RACE reads through MiXCR, storing one row per CDR3 protein. The sample includes about 430,000 distinct CDR3 sequences, 20% to 25% of them seen just once. The sequenced sample consisted of PBMCs or a T cell subset sorted from them (not recorded which). The receptor set was obtained from an adult woman who had mild COVID-19 (a few samples of this study predate the infection). Cell type and time point are not known.

V and J are TRBV4-1 and TRBJ2-5, with a weak D call TRBD1 (5 bases). The CDR3 has 14 amino acids. Trimming removed 5 bases at V and 4 bases at J, with 14 bases between. Germline V gene sequence: CDR1 MGHRA, CDR2 YSYEKL. The CDR3: CASSWRQPGETQYF. CDR3 bases: TGCGCCAGCAGCTGGCGACAGCCGGGAGAGACCCAGTACTTC.

Comments on this clonotype: Compared with germline, one end of the junction differs, possibly owing to a read error. The chain recombines TRBV7-2 with TRBJ1-1, with D unclear. The CDR3 covers 14 residues. CDR1 SGHTA and CDR2 FQGNSA come from the germline V gene. CDR3 sequence (DNA): TGTGCCAGCACCTTAGGAGGGAGTTGGACTGAAGCTTTCTTT. Translation: CASTLGGSWTEAFF.

The chain uses TRBV12-3 or TRBV12-4 and TRBJ1-6; D call uncertain. The CDR3 is 16 amino acids. The V and J ends lost 2 bases and 0 bases respectively, with 8 bases between them. The CDR3 is CASSLSASSYNSPLHF. In DNA, the CDR3 is TGTGCCAGCAGTTTATCAGCGAGCTCCTATAATTCACCCCTCCACTTT.

The DNA for the CDR3 is TGTGCCAGCAGCCTCGGGGGGGGAAGCTCCTACGAGCAGTACTTC. It yields the protein CASSLGGGSSYEQYF. The chain uses TRBV12-3 or TRBV12-4 and TRBJ2-7; 8 bases align to TRBD2. V was clipped by 6 bases and J by 0 bases; unmatched bases: 7. The CDR3 is 15 residues long.

This clonotype came up a few times. The chain carries TRBV4-1 and TRBJ2-1; TRBD1 might be the D (6 bases). CDR1 MGHRA and CDR2 YSYEKL come from the germline V gene. The CDR3 extends over 17 amino acids. Trimming took 0 bases from V and 0 from J, leaving 12 bases between them. The CDR3 bases are TGCGCCAGCAGCCAAGATTGGGGGCGGAGCTCCTACAATGAGCAGTTCTTC. Its protein product is CASSQDWGRSSYNEQFF.

V and J are TRBV7-6 and TRBJ1-1; no definite D call. V lost 5 bases and J lost 1, with 8 bases in between. The CDR3 extends over 13 amino acids. Germline V gene data show CDR1 as SGHVS and CDR2 as FNYEAQ. In DNA form, the CDR3 reads TGTGCCAGCAGCCCGTCAGCGAACACTGAAGCTTTCTTT. This codes for CASSPSANTEAFF.

CDR3: CASSLEGSRNEQYF. The CDR3, as DNA: TGCGCCAGCAGCTTGGAAGGGAGCAGGAACGAGCAGTACTTC. The V gene is TRBV5-1, the J gene TRBJ2-7, with D tentatively TRBD2 (5 bases). The CDR3 contains 14 residues. Between the trimmed V and J ends, which lost 0 bases and 5 bases, there was a span of 12 bases. The germline V gene encodes CDR1 SGHRS and CDR2 YFSETQ.

The chain couples TRBV7-8 to TRBJ2-7; D is possibly TRBD1 (6 bases). Germline loops: CDR1 SGHVS, CDR2 FQNEAQ. The CDR3 sequence is 17 residues long. The V end lost 4 bases, the J end lost 5 bases, and 24 bases lay between the germline ends. As DNA, the CDR3 is TGTGCCAGCAGCTCGCTTAATCCGGGCAGGGGTAGAAACGAGCAGTACTTC. Amino acids: CASSSLNPGRGRNEQYF.

The gene calls are TRBV24-1 and TRBJ2-5; the D gene is possibly TRBD2 (6 bases). Between the trimmed V and J ends, which lost 3 bases and 3 bases, there was a span of 13 bases. The CDR3 consists of 15 residues. CDR1 KGHDR and CDR2 SFDVKD come from the germline V gene. The CDR3 DNA follows: TGTGCCACCAGTGATGGCGGGACGGCAGAAGAGACCCAGTACTTC. Translated, it gives CATSDGGTAEETQYF.

The J gene is TRBJ2-7, the V gene TRBV10-3, with D possibly called TRBD1 or TRBD2 (6 bases each). The V gene lost 0 bases and the J gene lost 7 bases, with 16 bases spanning the gap. The germline V gene encodes CDR1 ENHRY and CDR2 SYGVKD. There are 15 residues in the CDR3. The CDR3 is CAISESWGAAGEQYF. CDR3 nucleotide sequence: TGTGCCATCAGTGAGTCGTGGGGGGCGGCGGGAGAGCAGTACTTC.

The chain is built from TRBV18 and TRBJ2-5, with D maybe TRBD2 (5 bases). The CDR3 has 16 residues. CDR1 is KGHSH, CDR2 LQKENI, per germline. V shed 1 base and J shed 2 bases, with 14 bases lying between them. CDR3: CASSPRSSGVQETQYF. CDR3 DNA sequence: TGTGCCAGCTCACCACGGTCGAGCGGTGTACAAGAGACCCAGTACTTC.